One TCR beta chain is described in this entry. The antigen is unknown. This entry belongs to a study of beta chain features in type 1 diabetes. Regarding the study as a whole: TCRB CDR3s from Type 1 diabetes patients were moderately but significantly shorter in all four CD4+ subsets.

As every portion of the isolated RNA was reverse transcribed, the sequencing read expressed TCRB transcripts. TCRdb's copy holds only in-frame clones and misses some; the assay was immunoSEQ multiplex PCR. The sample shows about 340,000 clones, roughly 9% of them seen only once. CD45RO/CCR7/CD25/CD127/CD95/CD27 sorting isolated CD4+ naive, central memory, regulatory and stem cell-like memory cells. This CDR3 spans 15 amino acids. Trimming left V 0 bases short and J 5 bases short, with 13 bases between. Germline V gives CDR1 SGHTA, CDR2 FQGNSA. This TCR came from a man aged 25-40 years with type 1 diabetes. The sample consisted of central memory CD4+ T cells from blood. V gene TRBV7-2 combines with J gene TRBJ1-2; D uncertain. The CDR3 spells CASSLAVGSGYGYTF. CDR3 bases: TGTGCCAGCAGCTTAGCGGTGGGATCAGGATATGGCTACACCTTC.